The entry below describes one T cell receptor beta chain. This entry belongs to a study of cytomegalovirus exposure and HLA in healthy donors. The PCR contained 60 Vbeta and 13 Jbeta primers. Some clones are missing from TCRdb's copy, which holds only in-frame ones; the method was immunoSEQ multiplex PCR. The sample lists around 130,000 clones; about 78% were seen once. The germline gives CDR1 LNHDA, CDR2 SQIVND (reference sequence). V lost 3 bases and J 6 bases, leaving 8 bases between the germline ends. The CDR3 extends over 12 amino acids. The sequenced sample consisted of PBMCs. The sequence came from a human donor in good health. The rearrangement joins TRBV19 to TRBJ1-1; D not resolved. CDR3 in DNA: TGTGCCAGTAGTATTTGGGGAGCTGAAGCTTTCTTT. Its protein is CASSIWGAEAFF.